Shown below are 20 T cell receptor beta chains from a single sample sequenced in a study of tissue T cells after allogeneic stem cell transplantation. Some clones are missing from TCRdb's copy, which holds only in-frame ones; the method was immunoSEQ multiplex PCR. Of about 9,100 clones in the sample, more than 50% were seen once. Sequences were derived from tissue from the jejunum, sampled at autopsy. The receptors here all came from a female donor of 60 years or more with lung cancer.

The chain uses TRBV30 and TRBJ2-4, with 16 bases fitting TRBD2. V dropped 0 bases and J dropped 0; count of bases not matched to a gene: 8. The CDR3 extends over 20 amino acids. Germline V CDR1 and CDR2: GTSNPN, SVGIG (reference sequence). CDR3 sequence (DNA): TGTGCCTGGAGTGTCAGGCCGGGACTAGCGGGAGGGCTAGCCAAAAACATTCAGTACTTC. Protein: CAWSVRPGLAGGLAKNIQYF.

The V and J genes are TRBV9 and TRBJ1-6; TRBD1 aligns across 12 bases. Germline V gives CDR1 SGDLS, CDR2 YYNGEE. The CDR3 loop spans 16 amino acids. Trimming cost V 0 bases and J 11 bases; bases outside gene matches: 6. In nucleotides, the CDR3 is TGTGCCAGCAGCGTAGCCCCGGGACAGGGGGCCACACCCCTCCACTTT. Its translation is CASSVAPGQGATPLHF. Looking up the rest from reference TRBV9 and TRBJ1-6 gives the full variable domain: DSGVTQTPKHLITATGQRVTLRCSPRSGDLSVYWYQQSLDQGLQFLIQYYNGEERAKGNILERFSAQQFPDLHSELNLSSLELGDSALYFCASSVAPGQGATPLHFGNGTRLTVT.

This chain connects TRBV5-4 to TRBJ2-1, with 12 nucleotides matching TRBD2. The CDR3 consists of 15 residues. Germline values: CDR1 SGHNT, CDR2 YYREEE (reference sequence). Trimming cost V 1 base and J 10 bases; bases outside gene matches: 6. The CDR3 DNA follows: TGTGCCAGCAGCTTGAAACTAGCGGGAGGAACAGAGCAGTTCTTC. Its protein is CASSLKLAGGTEQFF.

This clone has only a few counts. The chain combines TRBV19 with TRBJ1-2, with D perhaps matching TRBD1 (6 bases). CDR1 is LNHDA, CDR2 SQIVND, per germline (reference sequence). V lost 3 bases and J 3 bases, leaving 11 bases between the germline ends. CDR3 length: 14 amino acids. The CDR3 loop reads CASSITPGDYGYTF. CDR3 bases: TGTGCCAGTAGTATTACGCCAGGGGACTATGGCTACACCTTC. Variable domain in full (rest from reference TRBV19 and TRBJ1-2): DGGITQSPKYLFRKEGQNVTLSCEQNLNHDAMYWYRQDPGQGLRLIYYSQIVNDFQKGDIAEGYSVSREKKESFPLTVTSAQKNPTAFYLCASSITPGDYGYTFGSGTRLTVV.

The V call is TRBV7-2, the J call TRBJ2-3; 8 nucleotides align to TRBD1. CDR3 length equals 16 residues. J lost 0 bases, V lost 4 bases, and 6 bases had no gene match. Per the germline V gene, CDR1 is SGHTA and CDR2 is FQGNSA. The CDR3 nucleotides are TGTGCCAGCAGCTCAGACTGGACAGGGAGCACAGATACGCAGTATTTT. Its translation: CASSSDWTGSTDTQYF.

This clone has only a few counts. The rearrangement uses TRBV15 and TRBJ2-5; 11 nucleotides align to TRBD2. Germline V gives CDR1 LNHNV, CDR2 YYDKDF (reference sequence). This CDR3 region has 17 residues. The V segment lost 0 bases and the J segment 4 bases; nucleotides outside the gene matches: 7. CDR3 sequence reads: CATSREPLAGGVETQYF. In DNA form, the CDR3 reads TGTGCCACCAGCAGAGAACCTTTAGCGGGAGGGGTAGAGACCCAGTACTTC.

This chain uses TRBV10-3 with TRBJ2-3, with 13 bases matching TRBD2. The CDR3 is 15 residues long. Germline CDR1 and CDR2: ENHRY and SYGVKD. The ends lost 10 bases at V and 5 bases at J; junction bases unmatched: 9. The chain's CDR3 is CATSTSGGHGDTQYF. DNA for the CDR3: TGTGCCACCTCGACTAGCGGGGGGCATGGAGATACGCAGTATTTT.

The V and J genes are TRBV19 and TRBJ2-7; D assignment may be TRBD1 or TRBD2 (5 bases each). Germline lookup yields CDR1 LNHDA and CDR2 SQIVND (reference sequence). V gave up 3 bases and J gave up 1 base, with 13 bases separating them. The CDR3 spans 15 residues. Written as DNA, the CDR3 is TGTGCCAGTAGTATCCAGGGACGGTTGTCCTACGAGCAGTACTTC. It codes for CASSIQGRLSYEQYF.

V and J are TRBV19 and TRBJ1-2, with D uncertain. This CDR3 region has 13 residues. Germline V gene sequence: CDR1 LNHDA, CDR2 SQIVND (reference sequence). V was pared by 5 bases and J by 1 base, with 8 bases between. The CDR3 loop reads CASSLSHNYGYTF. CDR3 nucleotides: TGTGCCAGTAGTTTAAGTCATAACTATGGCTACACCTTC.

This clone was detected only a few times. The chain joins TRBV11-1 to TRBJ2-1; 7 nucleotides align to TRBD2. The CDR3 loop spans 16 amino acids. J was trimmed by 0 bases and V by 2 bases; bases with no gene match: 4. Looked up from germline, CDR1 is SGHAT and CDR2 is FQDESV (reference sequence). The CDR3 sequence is CASSLIGGSSYNEQFF. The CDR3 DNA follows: TGTGCCAGCAGCTTAATCGGCGGGAGCTCCTACAATGAGCAGTTCTTC.

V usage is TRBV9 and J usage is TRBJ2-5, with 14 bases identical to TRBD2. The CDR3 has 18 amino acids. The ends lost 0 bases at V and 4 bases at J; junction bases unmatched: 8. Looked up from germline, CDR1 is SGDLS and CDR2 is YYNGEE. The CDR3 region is CASSVGGTSGGLAETQYF. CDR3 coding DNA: TGTGCCAGCAGCGTAGGTGGGACTAGCGGGGGCCTCGCAGAGACCCAGTACTTC.

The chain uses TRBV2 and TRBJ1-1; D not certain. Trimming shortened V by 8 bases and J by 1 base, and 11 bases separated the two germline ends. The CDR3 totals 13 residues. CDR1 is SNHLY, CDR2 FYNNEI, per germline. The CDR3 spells CASQDGTNTEAFF. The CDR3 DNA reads TGTGCCAGCCAGGACGGAACGAACACTGAAGCTTTCTTT.

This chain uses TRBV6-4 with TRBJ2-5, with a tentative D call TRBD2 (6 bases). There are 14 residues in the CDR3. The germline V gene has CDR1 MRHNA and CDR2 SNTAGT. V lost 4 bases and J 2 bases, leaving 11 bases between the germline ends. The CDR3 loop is CASSAGGLQETQYF. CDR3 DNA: TGTGCCAGCAGTGCCGGGGGACTTCAAGAGACCCAGTACTTC.

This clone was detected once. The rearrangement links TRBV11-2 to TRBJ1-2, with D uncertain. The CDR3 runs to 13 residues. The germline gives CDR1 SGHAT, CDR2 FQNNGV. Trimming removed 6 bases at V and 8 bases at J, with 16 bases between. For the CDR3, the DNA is TGTGCCAGCAGGTCGCTTGGGCCTGGGGGCTACACCTTC. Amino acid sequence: CASRSLGPGGYTF.

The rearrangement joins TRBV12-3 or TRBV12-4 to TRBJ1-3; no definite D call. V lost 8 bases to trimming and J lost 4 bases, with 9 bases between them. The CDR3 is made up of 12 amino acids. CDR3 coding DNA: TGTGCCAGCCCTTCAGAGGGAAACACCATATATTTT. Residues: CASPSEGNTIYF.

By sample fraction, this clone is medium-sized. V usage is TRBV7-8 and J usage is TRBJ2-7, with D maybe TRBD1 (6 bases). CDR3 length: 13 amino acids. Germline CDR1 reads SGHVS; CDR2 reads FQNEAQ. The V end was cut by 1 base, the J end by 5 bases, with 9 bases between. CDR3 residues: CASSLGGRNEQYF. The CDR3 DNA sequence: TGTGCCAGCAGCTTAGGGGGGCGAAACGAGCAGTACTTC.

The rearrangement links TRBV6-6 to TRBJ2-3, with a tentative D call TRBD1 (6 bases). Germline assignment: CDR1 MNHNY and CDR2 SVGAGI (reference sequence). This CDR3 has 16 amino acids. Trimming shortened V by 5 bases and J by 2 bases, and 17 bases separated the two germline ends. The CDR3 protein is CASSPRTVFFTDTQYF. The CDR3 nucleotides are TGTGCCAGCAGTCCTCGGACAGTTTTTTTCACAGATACGCAGTATTTT.

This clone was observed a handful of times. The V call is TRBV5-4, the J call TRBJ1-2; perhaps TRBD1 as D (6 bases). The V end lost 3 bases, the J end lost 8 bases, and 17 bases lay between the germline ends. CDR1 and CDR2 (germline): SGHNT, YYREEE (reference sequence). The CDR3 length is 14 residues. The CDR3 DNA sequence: TGTGCCAGCAGCTCCCTCAAGAACAGGGAAGGCTACACCTTC. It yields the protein CASSSLKNREGYTF.

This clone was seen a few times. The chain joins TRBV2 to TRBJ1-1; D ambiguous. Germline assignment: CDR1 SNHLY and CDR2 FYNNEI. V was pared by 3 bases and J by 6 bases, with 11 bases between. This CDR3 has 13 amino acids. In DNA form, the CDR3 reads TGTGCCAGCAGTGACAGGACCCAATCTGAAGCTTTCTTT. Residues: CASSDRTQSEAFF.

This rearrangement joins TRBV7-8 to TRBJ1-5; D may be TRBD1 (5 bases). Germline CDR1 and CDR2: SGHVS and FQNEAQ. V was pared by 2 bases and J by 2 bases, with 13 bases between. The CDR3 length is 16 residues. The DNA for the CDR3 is TGTGCCAGCAGCTTAAATGGGGCGGGGGGCAATCAGCCCCAGCATTTT. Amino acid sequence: CASSLNGAGGNQPQHF.